This record concerns one T cell receptor (beta chain) sequence. Per germline, CDR1 SGHTA and CDR2 FQGNSA. This CDR3 contains 14 residues. The germline V and J ends were trimmed by 3 bases and 2 bases, with 10 bases remaining between them. The data were taken from a study of blood T cell repertoires in COVID-19. Some clones are missing from TCRdb's copy, which holds only in-frame ones; the method was immunoSEQ multiplex PCR. The sample includes about 250,000 clones, around 86% of them seen just once. The TCR comes from a woman aged 40 to 55 who had recovered from COVID-19. The sample taken for sequencing was peripheral blood. The chain joins TRBV7-2 to TRBJ1-1, with D perhaps matching TRBD1 (6 bases). Written as DNA, the CDR3 is TGTGCCAGCAGCTTCTGGACAGCTAACACTGAAGCTTTCTTT. Its protein is CASSFWTANTEAFF.